This TCR beta chain was recorded in a study of T cell changes during pregnancy in multiple sclerosis. Trimming shortened V by 6 bases and J by 1 base, and 13 bases separated the two germline ends. Germline V gene sequence: CDR1 SEHNR, CDR2 FQNEAQ (reference sequence). CDR3 length equals 14 residues. Method: immunoSEQ multiplex PCR; TCRdb's copy keeps in-frame clones and lacks some. In the table there are 25,000 to 35,000 clones, 85% to 90% of which are singletons. Sequencing was performed on CD8+ T cells from peripheral blood mononuclear cells, taken in the second trimester of pregnancy. The V call is TRBV7-9, the J call TRBJ2-7, with a weak D call TRBD1 (6 bases). The TCR sequence derives from a female donor with multiple sclerosis, enrolled in a pregnancy study. The CDR3 sequence: CASSAPGHSYEQYF. The CDR3 DNA reads TGTGCCAGCAGTGCCCCGGGACATTCCTACGAGCAGTACTTC.